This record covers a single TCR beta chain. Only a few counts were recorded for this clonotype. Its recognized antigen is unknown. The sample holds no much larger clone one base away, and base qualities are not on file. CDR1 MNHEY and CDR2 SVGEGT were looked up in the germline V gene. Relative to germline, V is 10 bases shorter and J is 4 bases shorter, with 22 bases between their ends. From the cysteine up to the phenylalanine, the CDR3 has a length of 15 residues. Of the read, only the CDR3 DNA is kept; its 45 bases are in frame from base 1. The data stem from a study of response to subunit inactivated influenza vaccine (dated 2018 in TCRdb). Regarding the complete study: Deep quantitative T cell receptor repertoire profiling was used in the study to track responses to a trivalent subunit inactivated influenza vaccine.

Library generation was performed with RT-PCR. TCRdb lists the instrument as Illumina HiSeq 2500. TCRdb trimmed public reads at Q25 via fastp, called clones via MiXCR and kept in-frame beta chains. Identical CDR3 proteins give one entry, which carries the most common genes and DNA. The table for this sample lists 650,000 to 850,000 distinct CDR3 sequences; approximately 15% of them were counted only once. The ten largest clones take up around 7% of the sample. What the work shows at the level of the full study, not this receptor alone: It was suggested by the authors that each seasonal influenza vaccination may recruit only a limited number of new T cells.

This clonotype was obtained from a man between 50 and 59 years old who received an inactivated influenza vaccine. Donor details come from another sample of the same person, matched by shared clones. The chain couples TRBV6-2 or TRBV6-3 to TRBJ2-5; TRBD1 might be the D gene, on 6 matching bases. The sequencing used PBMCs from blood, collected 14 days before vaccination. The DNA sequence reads TGTGCCACCCAACCTCAGGGGCTTCCAGGAGAGACCCAGTACTTC. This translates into CATQPQGLPGETQYF.